This T cell receptor beta chain was retrieved from a study of cytomegalovirus exposure and HLA in healthy donors (dated by TCRdb to between 2016 and 2019). For context, the study as a whole: In an earlier analysis of around 540 of the donors, 276 Gb of sequence data and 120 million or so unique TCR beta sequences from about 179 million T cells were reported. Roughly 320 gigabases of sequencing data and 75 million to 85 million unique TCR sequences made up an early release that covered about 640 HLA-typed donors. Of the roughly 400 genotyped donors, approximately 83% fell in the genetic ancestry cluster associated with self-reported Caucasian donors. The study aimed to test whether cataloging public T cell receptors could reveal signatures of past pathogen exposure. The T cell repertoires of 666 subjects were profiled by immunosequencing and related to cytomegalovirus serostatus. In addition to the first cohort of approximately 670 subjects, a separate validation cohort of approximately 130 different subjects was used. The study combined high-throughput TCR immunosequencing, statistical association of individual TCRs with disease status, and machine learning to predict cytomegalovirus infection status. A later analysis re-analyzed previously published TCR beta repertoires from roughly 630 donors and added high-resolution HLA genotyping to study TCR occurrence patterns. Rather than using new phenotypic data, the later analysis identified candidate immune exposures from TCR beta sequences and from how often those sequences occurred across donors. An earlier analysis of some 500 of the donors used high-throughput TCR beta sequencing to judge whether each TCR beta V gene segment behaved as functional or pseudogenic. Donor age, sex, ethnicity and CMV serostatus were compiled together with the repertoire data. Genome-wide SNP genotypes for about 60% of the 666 donors were used in a later genetic analysis, which treated that subset as a discovery cohort. Every discovery cohort repertoire had been produced on one sequencing platform. Both class I and class II loci were covered by HLA typing, at four-digit resolution. Typing coverage differed by locus: A, B, C, DRB1 and DQB1 were typed in roughly 620-630 donors, DQA1 in about 510, DPA1 in approximately 610, and DPB1 in 450 to 490. Several DR-DQ haplotypes were treated as single units for association and clustering because of strong linkage in the cohort. On average, approximately 250,000 unique TCR beta nucleotide sequences were sequenced per donor among about 400 genotyped donors of the cohort, with 15% to 20% of those sequences being non-productive.

Receptor amplification or capture employed the immunoSEQ multiplex PCR assay. For the multiplex PCR, a mixture combining 60 forward primers for TCR Vbeta segments and 13 reverse primers for TCR Jbeta segments was used. The CDR3 region of rearranged TCR beta genes was amplified from genomic DNA with a multiplex PCR assay. Amplified TCR beta libraries were sequenced as 87-base-pair reads on the Illumina HiSeq System. The paper's processing steps were these. A later analysis counted about 80 million unique TCR beta chains across the 500 to 850 repertoires, and around 9.9 million of these chains were shared by at least two donors. A nearest-neighbor algorithm error-corrected the raw reads and collapsed the reads into unique sequences, merging closely related sequences to remove PCR and sequencing errors. To assign V, D and J gene segments, CDR3 sequences were aligned to IMGT reference sequences. Each retained sequence needed at least a six-nucleotide match to both a V gene segment and a J gene segment. A rearrangement counted as productive if the CDR3 had no stop codons and remained in frame with V and J, and every other rearrangement counted as non-productive. CDR3 was defined by IMGT convention, running from the second conserved V-encoded cysteine to the conserved J-encoded phenylalanine. The earlier analysis of 450 to 750 of the donors excluded any sequence lacking an unambiguous match to a single V gene segment. An earlier analysis of under 750 of the donors called V segments functional above 56.7% productive rearrangements and segregating when the between-donor standard deviation exceeded 5%. To diagnose cytomegalovirus status from the catalog of TCR beta chain sequences, a statistical classification framework was built. In a later analysis, V and J genes were assigned by comparing TCR nucleotide sequences against IMGT/GENE-DB human TR gene sequences. Using the TCRdist pipeline, a later analysis assigned CDR3 sequences along with most-parsimonious VDJ recombination scenarios. In a later analysis, every TCR beta chain was defined by the combination of its CDR3 amino acid sequence and its V-gene family, and reads without a unique V-gene family were dropped. To address suspected cross-contamination and a sequencing artifact, a later analysis removed under 600 highly shared, low-generation-probability nucleotide sequences. In a later analysis, a clonal expansion index for each public chain was calculated from normalized within-repertoire ranks of inferred template counts. A later analysis computed generation probabilities with a VDJ recombination model fitted to out-of-frame rearrangements, and checked the results against IGoR. In a later analysis, TCR-TCR, TCR-HLA and TCR-CMV co-occurrence was scored with hypergeometric tests, and a repertoire-size bias correction was applied to TCR pairs. False discovery rates were estimated in a later analysis by permuting HLA or CMV assignments 20 times. In a later analysis, co-occurring TCRs were grouped using DBSCAN, with TCRdist sequence similarity added in when clustering inside HLA-allele-positive subsets. Co-occurrence clustering excluded repertoires with fewer than 30,000 or more than 120,000 public chains, plus five with anomalous nucleotide sharing. Drawn from immuneACCESS, this table holds only the in-frame rearrangements with V and J called that TCRdb kept. Clones are partly lost; checked studies trace under half to an unresolved V gene and leave the rest unexplained. Clone size and V and J calls were adopted from that table, with D and trimming inferred from the DNA. The sample yields 150,000 to 200,000 clones; over 75% were counted once. Around 1.9% of the sample is held by the ten biggest clonotypes.

In total, 500 to 700 healthy bone marrow donors made up the cohort. Cohort members were all nominally healthy when sampled, although unrecorded immune exposures were likely present. The donor was CMV seronegative and was included in the group of under 450 seronegative cohort members. Every donor gave a peripheral blood sample, and the peripheral blood mononuclear cells from that sample were used for TCR beta sequencing. Genomic DNA extraction from the blood cell samples was performed with the Qiagen DNeasy Blood Extraction Kit. What the research found in general, with its limitations: A later analysis found that TCR association rates varied across HLA loci, with DRB1 alleles showing the most associated TCRs and HLA-C alleles the fewest. A group of highly shared sequence variants was considered likely to be a technical artifact of the sequencing pipeline. When HLA alleles, especially DR and DQ, strongly co-occurred, attributing TCR associations to individual alleles was difficult. Sequencing depth was assumed to be roughly uniform across donors in the presence/absence analyses, though that assumption may not hold. Because HLA typing was unavailable for some donors at each locus, only the typed subset was used in association tests. Most CMV-associated TCR beta chains appeared to be HLA-restricted in a later analysis, and the HLA associations seemed to be driven largely by CMV exposure. Immune exposure information for the cohort was limited to CMV serostatus. According to the authors, the approach could potentially be generalized to other disease states and immunological phenotypes. A later analysis reported that several top co-occurrence clusters appeared linked to parvovirus B19, influenza, CMV and Epstein-Barr virus. This cohort had only TCR beta chains sequenced, and the lack of alpha or paired-chain data limited which features could be detected. According to a later genetic analysis, donors in an Asian-associated ancestry cluster had fewer N-insertions in productive TCRs than the roughly 670-donor mean. Cytomegalovirus status was reported to be diagnosed by the classifier with high specificity and sensitivity in both the original and validation cohorts. The study gave a list of 150 to 200 TCR beta chains associated with cytomegalovirus. An association between a missense DCLRE1C variant and V-gene and J-gene trimming of TCR beta chains was found in a later genetic analysis and replicated in an independent cohort. Linkage disequilibrium might explain the correlated functional status among segregating V segments, but an unknown experimental factor could not be ruled out. Most TCR sequences were observed very rarely across donors, whereas some public TCRs were present in many individuals. A further reported finding was that TCR beta sequences accurately predicted the HLA-A and HLA-B alleles for most subjects in the first cohort. A few of the identified cytomegalovirus-associated TCR beta chains were confirmed in vitro to be specific for cytomegalovirus antigens. Because counts were too low, approximately 15 rarely observed V segments, including chromosome 9 orphons, were excluded from the earlier analysis of around 640 of the donors. Some IMGT-functional V segments, including TRBV6-2 and TRBV6-3, could not be told apart with the 87-base-pair reads, so those segments were excluded. In a later analysis, 16,951 TCR beta sequences were associated with specific HLA alleles at a false discovery rate of 0.05. In a later analysis, HLA-associated TCR beta chains were found to be more clonally expanded and to have lower generation probabilities than equally common non-associated chains. An earlier analysis of approximately 600 of the donors showed that most TCR beta V segments appeared in productive rearrangements either about 90% or about 30% of the time, which broadly matched IMGT annotations.

Notes on this clone: Its antigen is currently not known. Base qualities are not provided; no much larger clone lies one nucleotide away.

The germline V gene encodes CDR1 SQVTM and CDR2 ANQGSEA. Its CDR3 holds 14 amino acids, cysteine through phenylalanine. Only the CDR3 DNA stays, 42 bases, in frame from base 1. Sample: PBMCs. The sequence was collected from a woman aged 25-40 years in good health and CMV-seronegative. The V and J segments used are TRBV29-1 and TRBJ1-1, and perhaps TRBD1 as D gene, on 6 matching bases. The nucleotide sequence reads as follows: TGCAGTTTTATAAGGGGGGGAGTGAACACTGAAGCTTTCTTT. Its translation is CSFIRGGVNTEAFF.